The 17 T cell receptor beta chains below come from one sample, sequenced in a study of shared clonotypes between healthy human individuals. Repertoires were generated with immunoSEQ multiplex PCR, while TCRdb's copy carries only in-frame clones and drops some. The table includes about 480,000 clones, roughly 79% detected once. The material sequenced was PBMCs. All receptors come from a woman aged 40 to 50 in good health. Some clones in this sample may be carry-over from other donors' samples.

This chain joins TRBV28 and TRBJ2-7; 8 nucleotides agree with TRBD1. The germline V gene encodes CDR1 MDHEN and CDR2 SYDVKM. V lost 9 bases, J lost 5 bases, and 12 bases stayed unmatched. The CDR3 loop spans 14 amino acids. The CDR3 nucleotides read TGTGCCAGTGAGGTGCAGGGGGCATGGAACGAGCAGTACTTC. Its protein product is CASEVQGAWNEQYF.

The chain recombines TRBV9 with TRBJ2-3; no clear D gene. Germline V lookup: CDR1 SGDLS, CDR2 YYNGEE. The CDR3 is made up of 15 amino acids. Trimming left V 4 bases short and J 2 bases short, with 14 bases between. For the CDR3, the DNA is TGTGCCAGCAGCTCACCGACCCACCCCACAGATACGCAGTATTTT. Translating it yields CASSSPTHPTDTQYF.

This chain connects TRBV7-9 to TRBJ2-7; D ambiguous. The CDR3 runs to 14 residues. Germline CDR1 SEHNR, CDR2 FQNEAQ (reference sequence). The V gene lost 1 base and the J gene lost 0 bases, with 7 bases spanning the gap. The CDR3 here is CASSLGAASYEQYF. The CDR3 region has the DNA TGTGCCAGCAGCTTAGGGGCCGCCTCCTACGAGCAGTACTTC.

This clone came up a few times. The genes are TRBV6-6 and TRBJ1-2; D is uncertain. The germline V gene encodes CDR1 MNHNY and CDR2 SVGAGI (reference sequence). This CDR3 region has 13 residues. Trimming removed 0 bases from V and 6 bases from J, with 8 bases in between. The CDR3 DNA reads TGTGCCAGCAGTTACTCGACTACCAATGGCTACACCTTC. Protein product: CASSYSTTNGYTF.

The rearrangement joins TRBV6-4 to TRBJ2-1; D is perhaps TRBD2 (5 bases). Germline values: CDR1 MRHNA, CDR2 SNTAGT. Trimming pared 6 bases from V and 5 bases from J, leaving 17 bases between. The CDR3 is 15 amino acids. Here the CDR3 DNA reads TGTGCCAGCAGCCCTGATAGGACGGGAAACAATGAGCAGTTCTTC. It specifies CASSPDRTGNNEQFF.

This chain links TRBV2 with TRBJ2-3; 10 positions match TRBD2. The length of the CDR3 is 18 residues. Losses at the gene ends were 7 bases for V and 0 bases for J; bases not matched to a gene: 13. Germline V gene sequence: CDR1 SNHLY, CDR2 FYNNEI. CDR3 sequence (DNA): TGTGCCAGCATAAACGTACTAGCGGGACGAGCTAGCACAGATACGCAGTATTTT. It is translated as CASINVLAGRASTDTQYF.

The chain couples TRBV7-2 to TRBJ2-3; the match to TRBD2 covers 8 bases. Looked up from germline, CDR1 is SGHTA and CDR2 is FQGNSA. The CDR3 runs to 17 residues. Trimming removed 0 bases from V and 1 base from J; junction bases left unmatched: 6. The CDR3 nucleotides are TGTGCCAGCAGCTTAGCGGGCTTGCGGGAGGGCACAGATACGCAGTATTTT. Its translation: CASSLAGLREGTDTQYF.

The rearrangement uses TRBV19 and TRBJ1-5; the D gene is possibly TRBD1 (5 bases). The CDR3 sequence is 14 residues long. The ends were cut back, 4 bases at V and 6 bases at J, with 13 bases in the middle. CDR1 is LNHDA, CDR2 SQIVND, per germline (reference sequence). CDR3 in DNA: TGTGCCAGTAGTAAAGACAGTGCTTTTCAGCCCCAGCATTTT. Its protein is CASSKDSAFQPQHF.

This clone was observed a single time. The CDR3 is CASSGGRVSDEQFF. The CDR3 DNA reads as TGCGCCAGCAGCGGCGGGAGAGTATCAGATGAGCAGTTCTTC. This chain connects TRBV4-1 to TRBJ2-1; TRBD2 matches at 7 bases. The germline V gene has CDR1 MGHRA and CDR2 YSYEKL. V trimming: 5 bases; J trimming: 8 bases; junction bases outside the gene matches: 9. The CDR3 spans 14 residues.

J is TRBJ2-1 and V is TRBV5-4; D might be TRBD1 (5 bases). The CDR3 has 14 amino acids. The V gene lost 3 bases and the J gene lost 7 bases, with 14 bases spanning the gap. Germline V lookup: CDR1 SGHNT, CDR2 YYREEE (reference sequence). Here the CDR3 reads CASSSYNYRNEQFF. For the CDR3, the DNA is TGTGCCAGCAGCTCGTATAATTACAGGAATGAGCAGTTCTTC.

V usage is TRBV30 and J usage is TRBJ2-1, with D uncertain. The CDR3 sequence is 13 residues long. Trimming pared 2 bases from V and 10 bases from J, leaving 15 bases between. The V gene's germline CDR1 is GTSNPN and CDR2 SVGIG (reference sequence). CDR3 nucleotide sequence: TGTGCCTGGAGTCTCCGCCAGACCGGGGAGCAGTTCTTC. Protein sequence: CAWSLRQTGEQFF.

The chain uses TRBV5-8 and TRBJ1-5, with D unresolved. The ends were cut back, 2 bases at V and 4 bases at J, with 10 bases in the middle. CDR3 length: 14 amino acids. Germline-derived CDR1 and CDR2 are SGHTS and YDEGEE. The CDR3 spells CASSFSSGNQPQHF. The DNA for the CDR3 is TGTGCCAGCAGCTTTTCGTCCGGTAATCAGCCCCAGCATTTT.

The chain links TRBV2 to TRBJ2-5; D is perhaps TRBD1 (5 bases). V was cut by 8 bases and J by 0 bases, with 10 bases left in between. The germline V gene has CDR1 SNHLY and CDR2 FYNNEI. The CDR3 sequence is 13 residues long. Here the CDR3 reads CASRSGYQETQYF. CDR3 DNA sequence: TGTGCCAGCCGGTCAGGGTACCAAGAGACCCAGTACTTC.

V and J are TRBV11-3 and TRBJ2-7; tentatively, D is TRBD2 (5 bases). CDR3 length equals 14 residues. The ends were cut back, 1 base at V and 6 bases at J, with 13 bases in the middle. The germline V gene encodes CDR1 SGHNT and CDR2 YENEEA. The CDR3 is CASSLAGITGEQYF. The CDR3, as DNA: TGTGCCAGCAGCTTAGCCGGGATAACGGGCGAGCAGTACTTC. The full variable domain, completed using reference TRBV11-3 and TRBJ2-7, is EAGVVQSPRYKIIEKKQPVAFWCNPISGHNTLYWYLQNLGQGPELLIRYENEEAVDDSQLPKDRFSAERLKGVDSTLKIQPAELGDSAVYLCASSLAGITGEQYFGPGTRLTVT.

CDR3 sequence reads: CASSYRAGGGYEQYF. The CDR3 bases are TGTGCCAGCAGTTACCGGGCGGGAGGAGGCTACGAGCAGTACTTC. This chain uses TRBV6-5 with TRBJ2-7, with TRBD2 matching over 8 bases. Germline assignment: CDR1 MNHEY and CDR2 SVGAGI. CDR3 length equals 15 residues. V dropped 2 bases and J dropped 3; count of bases not matched to a gene: 6.

The CDR3 loop is CASSGVIQETQYF. The CDR3 region has the DNA TGTGCCAGCAGCGGCGTGATCCAAGAGACCCAGTACTTC. This chain connects TRBV7-2 to TRBJ2-5; D remains ambiguous. Between the trimmed V and J ends, which lost 5 bases and 1 base, there was a span of 8 bases. Germline CDR1 and CDR2: SGHTA and FQGNSA. The CDR3 covers 13 residues.

The chain has TRBV6-1 and TRBJ2-1; TRBD2 agrees at 9 bases. Losses at the gene ends were 4 bases for V and 10 bases for J; bases not matched to a gene: 8. Per the germline V gene, CDR1 is MNHNS and CDR2 is SASEGT. This CDR3 has 14 amino acids. The CDR3 nucleotides read TGTGCCAGCAGTGGGAGCGGGAGGATGTGGGAGCAGTTCTTC. Encoded protein: CASSGSGRMWEQFF.